Described below is a single T cell receptor (beta chain) sequence and its context. The antigen is unknown. This CDR3 is 14 amino acids long. Germline assignment: CDR1 DFQATT and CDR2 SNEGSKA (reference sequence). J was trimmed by 6 bases and V by 3 bases; bases with no gene match: 5. Produced via immunoSEQ multiplex PCR; TCRdb's table is partial and in-frame only. The table lists about 110,000 clones, about 87% of them singletons. Second doses that came at about 4 or about 12 weeks were put together. The record originates from a study of T cell responses to AZD1222 COVID-19 vaccine. Study results and caveats: Breadth and depth of Spike-specific TCRs rose after two AZD1222 doses. Reports indicate that nearly half of spike-specific TCRs are directed at unmutated variant regions. Donors skewed white British and female; clonal diversity was possibly underestimated.

V is TRBV20-1 and J is TRBJ2-1; 10 nucleotides align to TRBD2. The TCR was taken from an adult who received the AZD1222 COVID-19 vaccine. The specimen comprised peripheral blood, sampled 28 days after the second AZD1222 dose. The CDR3 loop is CSASLASGGNEQFF. The CDR3 region has the DNA TGCAGTGCTAGTTTGGCTAGCGGGGGCAATGAGCAGTTCTTC.